These 30 T cell receptor beta chains came from one sample sequenced in a study of persistence of HIV-infected CD4 T cells (dated by TCRdb to about 2020). This specimen's treatment or condition label, per the study, means: suppressive antiretroviral therapy. Lysates of CMV-infected fibroblasts at about 11 ug/mL were used to stimulate the cells. Memory populations depleted of antigen-responding cells were obtained by sorting nonresponding CD40L-negative CD69-negative CD45RO-high memory CD4+ T cells. These receptors' targets are unknown. The immunoSEQ hsTCRB assay version 4 in survey mode was used to sequence TCRbeta repertoires from genomic DNA. This is the immuneACCESS table as TCRdb keeps it, with only in-frame sequences that have V and J called. A part of the clones is gone; compared with another copy, unresolved V genes explain less than half, and the rest is unexplained. The sample yields some 30,000 clones; more than 75% were counted once. The ten most abundant clones make up nearly 6.5% of the sample.

This specimen consisted of CD4+ T cells sorted from PBMCs after approximately 19-hour stimulation, obtained from a patient who received antiretroviral therapy. The cell subset or site label, as the study defines it: CD40L-CD69- CD45RO-high memory CD4 T cells not responding to CMV lysate. The receptor source for this set is an adult woman with HIV who was CMV-seropositive.

The chain has TRBV7-3 and TRBJ1-1; D not certain. The CDR3 spans 13 residues. Germline assignment: CDR1 SGHTA and CDR2 FQGTGA. The V gene lost 4 bases and the J gene lost 4 bases, with 10 bases spanning the gap. This CDR3 is CASSYLAGTEAFF. The CDR3 region has the DNA TGTGCCAGCAGCTACTTGGCAGGCACTGAAGCTTTCTTT.

The chain recombines TRBV11-1 with TRBJ2-7; D perhaps matches TRBD1 (6 bases). Germline values: CDR1 SGHAT, CDR2 FQDESV (reference sequence). This CDR3 spans 12 amino acids. V lost 7 bases and J lost 3, with 10 bases in between. CDR3 amino acids: CASTDSLYEQYF. DNA for the CDR3: TGTGCCAGCACGGACAGCCTCTACGAGCAGTACTTC.

The chain has TRBV5-5 and TRBJ2-3; D could derive from TRBD1 or TRBD2 (5 bases each). The CDR3 is made up of 17 amino acids. Deletions cut 0 bases from V and 2 bases from J, with 16 bases between. The germline gives CDR1 SGHKS, CDR2 YYEKEE (reference sequence). The CDR3 protein is CASSLAVGTYLTDTQYF. The CDR3 region has the DNA TGTGCCAGCAGCTTGGCGGTCGGGACCTACCTCACAGATACGCAGTATTTT.

The rearrangement uses TRBV2 and TRBJ2-2; D uncertain. Germline V gene data show CDR1 as SNHLY and CDR2 as FYNNEI. CDR3 length: 15 amino acids. V gave up 3 bases and J gave up 2 bases, with 10 bases separating them. DNA for the CDR3: TGTGCCAGCAGTGACCCAAACAGCAACACCGGGGAGCTGTTTTTT. It specifies CASSDPNSNTGELFF.

This clone was detected only a few times. The V gene is TRBV7-6, the J gene TRBJ2-7, with 7 positions matching TRBD1. V gave up 5 bases and J gave up 4 bases; unmatched junction bases: 14. This CDR3 has 16 residues. Germline assignment: CDR1 SGHVS and CDR2 FNYEAQ. CDR3 region: CASSPRTGREGYEQYF. The CDR3 DNA follows: TGTGCCAGCAGCCCCAGGACAGGACGAGAAGGATACGAGCAGTACTTC.

The chain couples TRBV3-1 (or the pseudogene TRBV3-2) to TRBJ2-7, with D perhaps assigned TRBD1 or TRBD2 (5 bases each). Looked up from germline, CDR1 is LGHDT and CDR2 is YNNKEL (reference sequence). The V and J ends lost 0 bases and 4 bases respectively, with 13 bases between them. This CDR3 has 15 residues. CDR3 residues: CASSQEPGPQYEQYF. The CDR3 DNA is TGTGCCAGCAGCCAAGAGCCGGGACCTCAGTACGAGCAGTACTTC.

V and J are TRBV18 and TRBJ1-2; the match to TRBD1 covers 8 bases. The germline CDR1 and CDR2 sequences are KGHSH and LQKENI. This CDR3 contains 19 residues. The V segment lost 3 bases and the J segment 3 bases; nucleotides outside the gene matches: 18. The CDR3 reads CASSPIGPGTGTPDYGYTF. The CDR3 DNA reads as TGTGCCAGCTCACCTATAGGTCCCGGGACAGGAACCCCTGACTATGGCTACACCTTC.

The chain joins TRBV14 to TRBJ1-3; D possibly corresponds to TRBD1 (6 bases). V was clipped by 4 bases and J by 4 bases, with 8 bases between them. Germline-derived CDR1 and CDR2 are SGHDN and FVKESK. The CDR3 consists of 13 residues. The CDR3 region is CASSLGQGNTIYF. CDR3 nucleotides: TGTGCCAGCAGCCTTGGACAGGGAAACACCATATATTTT.

The genes are TRBV7-3 and TRBJ2-5, with D possibly being TRBD1 or TRBD2 (5 bases each). This CDR3 is 15 amino acids long. V was trimmed by 5 bases and J by 2 bases, leaving 15 bases between them. The germline V gene encodes CDR1 SGHTA and CDR2 FQGTGA. The DNA of the CDR3 is TGTGCCAGCAGCGCCACAGGAGGTGGGCAAGAGACCCAGTACTTC. Its protein product is CASSATGGGQETQYF.

The DNA of the CDR3 is TGCGCCAGCAGCCAAGCCCTGGGAGAGAACAACTATGGCTACACCTTC. This encodes CASSQALGENNYGYTF. The V and J genes are TRBV4-3 and TRBJ1-2; D ambiguous. There are 16 residues in the CDR3. The V gene's germline CDR1 is LGHNA and CDR2 YSLEER. V lost 1 base, J lost 2 bases, and 14 bases lay in between.

Only a few counts were recorded for this clone. The rearrangement uses TRBV9 and TRBJ1-1; a possible D gene is TRBD1 (6 bases). Trimming left V 4 bases short and J 8 bases short, with 12 bases between. Looked up from germline, CDR1 is SGDLS and CDR2 is YYNGEE. The CDR3 length is 12 residues. The CDR3 is CASSPQTGEAFF. As DNA, the CDR3 is TGTGCCAGCAGCCCCCAAACAGGGGAAGCTTTCTTT.

The chain employs TRBV7-6 and TRBJ2-3; weak D call: TRBD2 (6 bases). The V end was cut by 5 bases, the J end by 2 bases, with 14 bases between. The germline V gene encodes CDR1 SGHVS and CDR2 FNYEAQ. The CDR3 contains 15 residues. This CDR3 reads CASSAQLATTDTQYF. CDR3 DNA: TGTGCCAGCAGCGCCCAACTAGCCACCACAGATACGCAGTATTTT.

This clone turned up a few times. The chain couples TRBV18 to TRBJ1-1; D is perhaps TRBD1 (6 bases). V was cut by 6 bases and J by 11 bases, with 13 bases left in between. The CDR3 covers 11 residues. Per germline, CDR1 KGHSH and CDR2 LQKENI. Here the CDR3 reads CASSPGAGAFF. In DNA form, the CDR3 reads TGTGCCAGCTCTCCAGGGGCCGGGGCTTTCTTT.

This sequence joins TRBV7-8 and TRBJ1-6; D is unclear. In germline, CDR1 is SGHVS, CDR2 FQNEAQ. The CDR3 is 14 residues long. V shed 3 bases and J shed 7 bases, with 10 bases lying between them. CDR3 coding DNA: TGTGCCAGCAGCTTGAAGGGAGAAAATTCACCCCTCCACTTT. It is translated as CASSLKGENSPLHF. Filled out from reference TRBV7-8 and TRBJ1-6, the complete variable domain reads GAGVSQSPRYKVAKRGQDVALRCDPISGHVSLFWYQQALGQGPEFLTYFQNEAQLDKSGLPSDRFFAERPEGSVSTLKIQRTQQEDSAVYLCASSLKGENSPLHFGNGTRLTVT.

The chain combines TRBV5-1 with TRBJ1-2; 7 bases align to TRBD1. Per the germline V gene, CDR1 is SGHRS and CDR2 is YFSETQ. Trimming cost V 2 bases and J 2 bases; bases outside gene matches: 6. This CDR3 has 15 amino acids. The CDR3 reads CASSFGDRTNYGYTF. The CDR3 DNA sequence: TGCGCCAGCAGCTTCGGGGACAGAACAAACTATGGCTACACCTTC.

The chain has TRBV4-3 and TRBJ2-2; D is tentatively TRBD1 or TRBD2 (5 bases each). V shed 0 bases and J shed 6 bases, with 8 bases lying between them. Germline V gene data show CDR1 as LGHNA and CDR2 as YSLEER. The CDR3 length is 14 residues. DNA of the CDR3: TGCGCCAGCAGCCAAGAAGAGGGGTCCGGGGAGCTGTTTTTT. This gives the protein CASSQEEGSGELFF.

The CDR3 nucleotides read TGTGCCAGCAGCGTAGGGTGGACTACCACAAGCACAGATACGCAGTATTTT. The encoded protein is CASSVGWTTTSTDTQYF. The chain recombines TRBV9 with TRBJ2-3; possibly TRBD2 for D (6 bases). Germline V gives CDR1 SGDLS, CDR2 YYNGEE. Trimming cost V 0 bases and J 0 bases, with 14 bases left between them. The CDR3 length is 17 residues.

The V and J genes are TRBV2 and TRBJ1-2; D is possibly TRBD1 (5 bases). Germline-derived CDR1 and CDR2 are SNHLY and FYNNEI. V lost 3 bases, J lost 4 bases, and 9 bases lay in between. CDR3 size: 13 residues. This chain's CDR3 is CASSERQSYGYTF. The CDR3 nucleotides read TGTGCCAGCAGTGAGAGACAGTCCTATGGCTACACCTTC.

This clone appeared a few times. The chain links TRBV2 to TRBJ2-1, with D hard to call. Germline CDR1 and CDR2: SNHLY and FYNNEI. This CDR3 is built from 13 residues. V lost 7 bases and J lost 0, with 7 bases in between. The CDR3 loop is CASIRDSYNEQFF. The CDR3 DNA reads TGTGCCAGCATTAGGGACTCCTACAATGAGCAGTTCTTC. Using reference TRBV2 and TRBJ2-1 for the parts outside the CDR3, the full variable domain is EPEVTQTPSHQVTQMGQEVILRCVPISNHLYFYWYRQILGQKVEFLVSFYNNEISEKSEIFDDQFSVERPDGSNFTLKIRSTKLEDSAMYFCASIRDSYNEQFFGPGTRLTVL.

V and J are TRBV5-4 and TRBJ1-1; D gene ambiguous. This CDR3 contains 14 residues. The germline V and J ends were trimmed by 0 bases and 1 base, with 7 bases remaining between them. The germline gives CDR1 SGHNT, CDR2 YYREEE (reference sequence). Here the CDR3 DNA reads TGTGCCAGCAGCTTGGACCGGTGGAACACTGAAGCTTTCTTT. Its protein is CASSLDRWNTEAFF.

V usage is TRBV19 and J usage is TRBJ2-3; TRBD2 matches 10 bases. Losses at the gene ends were 5 bases for V and 3 bases for J; bases not matched to a gene: 5. The length of the CDR3 is 15 residues. The V gene's germline CDR1 is LNHDA and CDR2 SQIVND (reference sequence). CDR3 protein: CASSSVAGGTDTQYF. The CDR3 region has the DNA TGTGCCAGTAGTTCGGTAGCGGGGGGTACAGATACGCAGTATTTT. Full variable domain (missing parts from reference TRBV19 and TRBJ2-3): DGGITQSPKYLFRKEGQNVTLSCEQNLNHDAMYWYRQDPGQGLRLIYYSQIVNDFQKGDIAEGYSVSREKKESFPLTVTSAQKNPTAFYLCASSSVAGGTDTQYFGPGTRLTVL.

V and J are TRBV11-3 and TRBJ1-1, with D perhaps TRBD1 (6 bases). The germline V and J ends were trimmed by 5 bases and 1 base, with 11 bases remaining between them. The CDR3 has 14 residues. Germline values: CDR1 SGHNT, CDR2 YENEEA. The CDR3 nucleotides are TGTGCCAGCAGCCCTCAACAGGGGAACACTGAAGCTTTCTTT. It yields the protein CASSPQQGNTEAFF.

This rearrangement joins TRBV28 to TRBJ1-4; 8 bases are a match to TRBD1. The CDR3 is made up of 12 amino acids. Looked up from germline, CDR1 is MDHEN and CDR2 is SYDVKM. V lost 6 bases, J lost 10 bases, and 4 bases stayed unmatched. DNA for the CDR3: TGTGCCAGCAGGGGACAGGCTGGAAAACTGTTTTTT. Amino acid sequence: CASRGQAGKLFF.

This clone was picked up one time. The chain is built from TRBV15 and TRBJ2-6; 10 nucleotides agree with TRBD1. V was pared by 7 bases and J by 1 base, with 10 bases of the junction left unmatched. CDR1 is LNHNV and CDR2 is YYDKDF in the germline V gene (reference sequence). The CDR3 spans 18 residues. The CDR3 protein is CATNNDRGLRSGANVLTF. The DNA for the CDR3 is TGTGCCACCAACAACGACAGGGGGCTCAGATCTGGGGCCAACGTCCTGACTTTC.

The chain has TRBV2 and TRBJ2-1, with 9 nucleotides matching TRBD1. V was pared by 5 bases and J by 6 bases, with 8 bases of the junction left unmatched. The CDR3 contains 15 residues. Looked up from germline, CDR1 is SNHLY and CDR2 is FYNNEI. CDR3 amino acids: CASSSPGTGSNEQFF. CDR3 sequence (DNA): TGTGCCAGCAGTTCCCCCGGGACAGGGTCCAATGAGCAGTTCTTC.

This clone is labeled as medium-sized. The rearrangement joins TRBV2 to TRBJ1-1; 7 bases agree with TRBD1. CDR1 SNHLY and CDR2 FYNNEI come from the germline V gene. J was trimmed by 0 bases and V by 2 bases; bases with no gene match: 3. This CDR3 is 15 amino acids long. The CDR3 DNA sequence: TGTGCCAGCAGTGAACAGGGGGGGTTGAACACTGAAGCTTTCTTT. Protein: CASSEQGGLNTEAFF.

This rearrangement joins TRBV9 to TRBJ2-7; D perhaps matches TRBD2 (7 bases). Trimming removed 3 bases at V and 6 bases at J, with 22 bases between. The germline V gene has CDR1 SGDLS and CDR2 YYNGEE. The CDR3 totals 16 residues. The CDR3 DNA reads as TGTGCCAGCAGCGCCTTACAACGGGGGGCGCAGGGCGAGCAGTACTTC. This gives the protein CASSALQRGAQGEQYF.

The chain joins TRBV7-8 to TRBJ1-1; D is ambiguous. Trimming shortened V by 1 base and J by 8 bases, and 11 bases separated the two germline ends. This CDR3 has 13 residues. Germline assignment: CDR1 SGHVS and CDR2 FQNEAQ. The CDR3 DNA is TGTGCCAGCAGCTTAGGCACAGAGACCGAAGCTTTCTTT. Residues: CASSLGTETEAFF.

The chain is built from TRBV6-5 and TRBJ1-1, with unresolved D. The CDR3 has 13 amino acids. The germline V gene has CDR1 MNHEY and CDR2 SVGAGI. V was cut by 8 bases and J by 1 base, with 11 bases left in between. Here the CDR3 reads CASAGRGNTEAFF. The CDR3 nucleotides are TGTGCCAGCGCCGGACGGGGGAACACTGAAGCTTTCTTT.

The V and J genes are TRBV10-2 and TRBJ2-7; 10 bases align to TRBD2. Per the germline V gene, CDR1 is WSHSY and CDR2 is SAAADI. Trimming cost V 5 bases and J 4 bases; bases outside gene matches: 5. The CDR3 is 14 residues long. CDR3 in amino acids: CASSILAGNYEQYF. DNA for the CDR3: TGCGCCAGCAGTATACTAGCGGGGAATTACGAGCAGTACTTC.